This is a list of T cell receptor beta chains from one sample in a study of T cell responses to AZD1222 COVID-19 vaccine. Assay: immunoSEQ multiplex PCR; the TCRdb copy retains only in-frame clones and omits some. This sample has approximately 120,000 clones, with about 90% found just once. Source: peripheral blood, taken on day 0 of AZD1222 vaccination. The receptors were sampled from an adult in good health. Each CDR3 is given with its conserved first and last residue. The D gene is left open where the match is weak. Only part of the rows carry a size: once, few, many, or a class if the clone is expanded.

CDR3 length | D gene | J gene | V gene | clone size | CDR3 protein | CDR3 DNA
15 | TRBD1 | TRBJ2-7 | TRBV5-8 | . | CASSPGQPLLLEQYF | TGTGCCAGCAGCCCGGGACAGCCGCTCCTACTCGAGCAGTACTTC
13 | . | TRBJ1-2 | TRBV6-6 | . | CASSYSTAGGYTF | TGTGCCAGCAGTTACTCTACGGCGGGGGGCTACACCTTC
14 | . | TRBJ1-1 | TRBV6-2/TRBV6-3 | . | CASSYADSYTEAFF | TGTGCCAGCAGTTACGCAGACAGTTACACTGAAGCTTTCTTT
15 | . | TRBJ1-3 | TRBV5-4 | . | CASSLGRGAGNTIYF | TGTGCCAGCAGCTTGGGGCGGGGGGCTGGAAACACCATATATTTT
15 | . | TRBJ2-1 | TRBV5-4 | . | CASSLVGVLDNEQFF | TGTGCCAGCAGCTTGGTTGGGGTTTTGGATAATGAGCAGTTCTTC
15 | . | TRBJ1-3 | TRBV6-5 | . | CASTAPGLRGNTIYF | TGTGCCAGCACCGCTCCAGGGCTCCGCGGAAACACCATATATTTT
12 | . | TRBJ2-2 | TRBV11-3 | . | CASSLVGGELFF | TGTGCCAGCAGCTTAGTTGGTGGGGAGCTGTTTTTT
17 | . | TRBJ1-2 | TRBV19 | . | CASSIDLRGPVRGGYTF | TGTGCCAGTAGTATAGACCTCCGGGGCCCTGTGAGGGGCGGCTACACCTTC
13 | . | TRBJ1-2 | TRBV15 | . | CATSPVGVYGYTF | TGTGCCACCAGCCCAGTAGGGGTCTATGGCTACACCTTC
14 | . | TRBJ1-6 | TRBV2 | . | CASSSPSANSPLHF | TGTGCCAGCAGTTCCCCCAGTGCTAATTCACCCCTCCACTTT
13 | TRBD2 | TRBJ2-7 | TRBV19 | . | CATSVQRDLEQYF | TGTGCCACCAGCGTCCAGCGGGACCTCGAGCAGTACTTC
14 | TRBD1 | TRBJ2-1 | TRBV18 | . | CASSPGQGYNEQFF | TGTGCCAGCTCACCGGGACAGGGATACAATGAGCAGTTCTTC
16 | . | TRBJ1-5 | TRBV27 | . | CASSLYTPYSNQPQHF | TGTGCCAGCAGTTTGTATACACCTTATAGCAATCAGCCCCAGCATTTT
14 | . | TRBJ1-2 | TRBV7-2 | . | CASSPTGGGYGYTF | TGTGCCAGCAGCCCCACCGGGGGAGGCTATGGCTACACCTTC
13 | . | TRBJ2-5 | TRBV7-2 | few | CASSPQVGETQYF | TGTGCCAGCAGCCCCCAGGTCGGGGAGACCCAGTACTTC
14 | . | TRBJ2-5 | TRBV19 | . | CASSMLDNRETQYF | TGTGCCAGTAGTATGCTGGACAATAGAGAGACCCAGTACTTC
12 | . | TRBJ2-7 | TRBV10-3 | . | CAIRTDLYEQYF | TGTGCCATCCGGACGGACCTTTACGAGCAGTACTTC
15 | . | TRBJ2-1 | TRBV15 | once | CATSRDRSGSNEQFF | TGTGCCACCAGCAGAGATCGGTCAGGGAGTAATGAGCAGTTCTTC
14 | TRBD1 | TRBJ2-7 | TRBV2 | . | CASKMGQGGYEQYF | TGTGCCAGCAAAATGGGACAGGGGGGATACGAGCAGTACTTC
14 | TRBD2 | TRBJ2-6 | TRBV15 | . | CATSGGGTANVLTF | TGTGCCACCAGCGGGGGGGGTACGGCCAACGTCCTGACTTTC
14 | . | TRBJ2-2 | TRBV12-5 | . | CASHQGGDTGELFF | TGTGCTAGTCATCAGGGTGGGGACACCGGGGAGCTGTTTTTT
14 | . | TRBJ2-7 | TRBV28 | . | CASSLYGESYEQYF | TGTGCCAGCAGTTTGTATGGTGAGTCCTACGAGCAGTACTTC
15 | TRBD1 | TRBJ2-5 | TRBV7-7 | . | CASSLGTGPQGTQYF | TGTGCTAGCAGCTTAGGGACAGGCCCCCAGGGGACCCAGTACTTC
12 | TRBD1 | TRBJ2-7 | TRBV14 | once | CASSQDQTGEYF | TGTGCCAGCAGCCAAGATCAAACAGGGGAGTACTTC
16 | . | TRBJ2-2 | TRBV14 | . | CASSQELGAGTGELFF | TGTGCCAGCAGCCAAGAATTGGGGGCGGGCACCGGGGAGCTGTTTTTT
11 | TRBD1 | TRBJ1-5 | TRBV29-1 | . | CSVSTGGGIHF | TGCAGCGTCTCGACAGGGGGGGGCATCCATTTT
17 | TRBD2 | TRBJ2-1 | TRBV28 | . | CASSLISGSPTYNEQFF | TGTGCCAGCAGTCTGATTAGCGGGAGTCCAACCTACAATGAGCAGTTCTTC
17 | . | TRBJ2-3 | TRBV13 | . | CASSSSGAQGWGDTQYF | TGTGCCAGCAGCTCCTCCGGGGCGCAGGGTTGGGGAGATACGCAGTATTTT
13 | . | TRBJ1-5 | TRBV5-4 | once | CASSPGLNQPQHF | TGTGCCAGCAGTCCTGGGTTAAATCAGCCCCAGCATTTT
13 | TRBD1 | TRBJ1-5 | TRBV27 | few | CASSPDRDQPQHF | TGTGCCAGCAGCCCGGACAGGGATCAGCCCCAGCATTTT
15 | TRBD2 | TRBJ2-3 | TRBV28 | . | CASSLPSGLTDTQYF | TGTGCCAGCAGTTTACCTAGCGGACTCACAGATACGCAGTATTTT
17 | TRBD1 | TRBJ2-2 | TRBV12-5 | . | CASGSRPTGAGTGELFF | TGTGCTAGTGGTTCCCGCCCTACAGGGGCTGGCACCGGGGAGCTGTTTTTT
17 | TRBD1 | TRBJ1-2 | TRBV5-6 | . | CASSGAGGESLNYGYTF | TGTGCCAGCAGCGGGGCAGGGGGCGAAAGCCTTAACTATGGCTACACCTTC
16 | TRBD1 | TRBJ1-5 | TRBV6-2/TRBV6-3 | . | CASSFRQGYGNQPQHF | TGTGCCAGCAGTTTCCGACAGGGCTACGGCAATCAGCCCCAGCATTTT
15 | . | TRBJ1-2 | TRBV6-2/TRBV6-3 | . | CASSYGWGSSYGYTF | TGTGCCAGCAGTTACGGATGGGGGTCGTCCTATGGCTACACCTTC
14 | TRBD1 | TRBJ1-6 | TRBV11-1 | . | CASSFDRASSPLHF | TGTGCCAGCAGCTTCGACAGGGCAAGCTCACCCCTCCACTTT
13 | TRBD1 | TRBJ1-5 | TRBV18 | . | CASSGQDDQPQHF | TGTGCCAGCTCAGGACAGGACGATCAGCCCCAGCATTTT
12 | . | TRBJ1-2 | TRBV29-1 | . | CSVEGIQEGYTF | TGCAGCGTTGAAGGAATTCAGGAGGGCTACACCTTC
15 | . | TRBJ1-4 | TRBV7-2 | . | CASSLRGTTNEKLFF | TGTGCCAGCAGCTTGCGGGGAACAACTAATGAAAAACTGTTTTTT
16 | . | TRBJ2-6 | TRBV2 | . | CASSRGAGTGANVLTF | TGTGCCAGCAGTAGGGGGGCGGGGACTGGGGCCAACGTCCTGACTTTC
13 | . | TRBJ2-5 | TRBV6-6 | . | CASSPQRQETQYF | TGTGCCAGCAGTCCCCAGCGCCAAGAGACCCAGTACTTC
15 | . | TRBJ2-3 | TRBV27 | . | CASSSPRGNTDTQYF | TGTGCCAGCAGTTCCCCCAGGGGAAACACAGATACGCAGTATTTT
13 | . | TRBJ2-5 | TRBV11-1 | . | CASSFQGQETQYF | TGTGCCAGCAGCTTCCAGGGCCAAGAGACCCAGTACTTC
18 | . | TRBJ2-2 | TRBV5-1 | . | CASSLGPRGATNTGELFF | TGCGCCAGCAGCTTGGGGCCTCGTGGGGCAACGAACACCGGGGAGCTGTTTTTT
15 | . | TRBJ2-1 | TRBV7-3 | . | CASSAAPNLYNEQFF | TGTGCCAGCAGCGCGGCCCCAAACCTCTACAATGAGCAGTTCTTC
16 | TRBD2 | TRBJ2-2 | TRBV7-2 | . | CASRSRLAPNTGELFF | TGTGCCAGCAGATCCCGACTAGCGCCGAACACCGGGGAGCTGTTTTTT
13 | . | TRBJ2-4 | TRBV19 | . | CASSIEGGNIQYF | TGTGCCAGTAGTATAGAAGGGGGAAACATTCAGTACTTC
14 | . | TRBJ2-1 | TRBV5-1 | once | CASSLDVSYNEQFF | TGCGCCAGCAGCTTGGATGTCTCCTACAATGAGCAGTTCTTC
17 | TRBD1 | TRBJ2-1 | TRBV15 | . | CATSRGPGRGQEDEQFF | TGTGCCACCAGCAGAGGTCCAGGCAGGGGGCAGGAAGATGAGCAGTTCTTC
14 | . | TRBJ2-2 | TRBV6-5 | few | CATEGGGETGELFF | TGTGCCACCGAGGGAGGGGGCGAGACCGGGGAGCTGTTTTTT
14 | . | TRBJ1-2 | TRBV28 | . | CASRYPSGGEGYTF | TGTGCCAGCCGCTACCCTTCGGGGGGTGAAGGCTACACCTTC
14 | . | TRBJ2-1 | TRBV18 | . | CASSPGNSGNEQFF | TGTGCCAGCTCACCGGGGAATTCGGGGAATGAGCAGTTCTTC